These T cell receptor beta chains were read from a single sample in a study of brain T cells in children with intractable seizures. Some clones are missing from TCRdb's copy, which holds only in-frame ones; the method was immunoSEQ multiplex PCR. The repertoire holds some 76,000 clones, with under 95% as singletons. The source material was peripheral blood, sampled at surgery. The source of these receptors is a boy in the first two years of life with tuberous sclerosis and intractable seizures. Both conserved end residues are part of each CDR3. A D gene is named only where the DNA matches it firmly. Size tells how often a clone was seen (once, few, many) or the class of an expanded clone, and some rows leave it out.

V gene	J gene	clone size	D gene	CDR3 DNA	CDR3 protein
TRBV27	TRBJ1-2	-	-	TGTGCCAGCAGTTCTGTTGGGACTAACTATGGCTACACCTTC	CASSSVGTNYGYTF
TRBV9	TRBJ2-3	-	-	TGTGCCAGCAGCGTGGGGACTAGCACAGATACGCAGTATTTT	CASSVGTSTDTQYF
TRBV13	TRBJ1-2	-	-	TGTGCCAGCAGCTCCCAGGACGCGGGTGGCTACACCTTC	CASSSQDAGGYTF
TRBV19	TRBJ2-7	-	-	TGTGCCAGTAGTATAGGTCGGAACTACGAGCAGTACTTC	CASSIGRNYEQYF
TRBV7-9	TRBJ1-4	-	-	TGTGCCAGCAGCCCAGGAGCAACTAATGAAAAACTGTTTTTT	CASSPGATNEKLFF
TRBV11-2	TRBJ1-2	-	-	TGTGCCAGCAGCTCCGAGGGCGGAACTAACTATGGCTACACCTTC	CASSSEGGTNYGYTF
TRBV7-3	TRBJ2-3	-	-	TGTGCCAGCAGCGCGGAGACCACAGATACGCAGTATTTT	CASSAETTDTQYF
TRBV5-1	TRBJ2-3	-	-	TGCGCCAGCAGCATCCTACAGGGTTACACAGATACGCAGTATTTT	CASSILQGYTDTQYF
TRBV3-1/TRBV3-2	TRBJ1-2	-	-	TGTGCCAGCAGCCAAGGCTCCCGGGCCAGGCCCTATGGCTACACCTTC	CASSQGSRARPYGYTF
TRBV11-3	TRBJ2-1	-	-	TGTGCCAGCAGCTTAGCCGGAGCCCAGGAGCAGTTCTTC	CASSLAGAQEQFF
TRBV30	TRBJ2-7	-	-	TGTGCCTGGTCGGCAGGGGACGGCTACGAGCAGTACTTC	CAWSAGDGYEQYF
TRBV28	TRBJ2-7	-	TRBD1	TGTGCCAGCAGTTCCCCGGGACAGGGGGCGTACGAGCAGTACTTC	CASSSPGQGAYEQYF
TRBV30	TRBJ2-1	once	-	TGTGCCTGGGGGGACATCAATGAGCAGTTCTTC	CAWGDINEQFF
TRBV11-2	TRBJ1-5	-	-	TGTGCCAGCAGCAAGGGGGGGGACAATCAGCCCCAGCATTTT	CASSKGGDNQPQHF
TRBV4-1	TRBJ1-4	-	-	TGCGCCAGCAGCCAAGGGGACCGCAGGGGACTTTTAATAGCAACTAATGAAAAACTGTTTTTT	CASSQGDRRGLLIATNEKLFF
TRBV7-9	TRBJ1-3	-	-	TGTGCCAGCAGCTTATTACGCACCTCTGGAAACACCATATATTTT	CASSLLRTSGNTIYF